The 10 T cell receptor beta chains below come from one sample, sequenced in a study of cytomegalovirus exposure and HLA in healthy donors. Method: immunoSEQ multiplex PCR; TCRdb's copy keeps in-frame clones and lacks some. Of some 150,000 clones in the sample, about nine tenths were seen once. The sample taken for sequencing was PBMCs. The receptors derive from a man between 18 and 35 years old in good health and CMV-seropositive.

This sequence joins TRBV27 and TRBJ2-4; 7 nucleotides match TRBD2. V was clipped by 4 bases and J by 5 bases; unmatched bases: 5. The CDR3 is 14 amino acids. Germline loops: CDR1 MNHEY, CDR2 SMNVEV (reference sequence). The CDR3 loop is CASSSRLAENIQYF. CDR3 nucleotide sequence: TGTGCCAGCAGTTCCCGTCTAGCGGAAAACATTCAGTACTTC.

The chain combines TRBV7-2 with TRBJ1-1; unclear D gene. This CDR3 has 15 amino acids. Per germline, CDR1 SGHTA and CDR2 FQGNSA. Between the trimmed V and J ends, which lost 2 bases and 0 bases, there was a span of 10 bases. CDR3 amino acids: CASSLMGMVNTEAFF. The CDR3 DNA is TGTGCCAGCAGCTTAATGGGCATGGTGAACACTGAAGCTTTCTTT.

This clone has more than one count but fewer than ten. The chain uses TRBV6-6 and TRBJ2-7, with 11 bases fitting TRBD1. V dropped 2 bases and J dropped 4; count of bases not matched to a gene: 4. This CDR3 comprises 15 residues. The V gene's germline CDR1 is MNHNY and CDR2 SVGAGI (reference sequence). CDR3 nucleotides: TGTGCCAGCAGTTACAAGGGACAGGGGGGATACGAGCAGTACTTC. The encoded protein is CASSYKGQGGYEQYF.

The chain is built from TRBV27 and TRBJ2-7; D possibly corresponds to TRBD1 (6 bases). There are 13 residues in the CDR3. Looked up from germline, CDR1 is MNHEY and CDR2 is SMNVEV (reference sequence). V gave up 7 bases and J gave up 4 bases, with 14 bases separating them. The DNA of the CDR3 is TGTGCCAGCAACAGGGTAGGTGGTTACGAGCAGTACTTC. Residues: CASNRVGGYEQYF.

The rearrangement uses TRBV4-1 and TRBJ1-5; the D gene is possibly TRBD1 (6 bases). Trimming took off 0 bases at V and 5 bases at J, with 14 bases between the two ends. This CDR3 is 16 amino acids long. CDR1 is MGHRA and CDR2 is YSYEKL in the germline V gene. The CDR3 spells CASSQEPWDNYQPQHF. The CDR3 DNA follows: TGCGCCAGCAGCCAAGAACCGTGGGACAACTATCAGCCCCAGCATTTT.

The rearrangement uses TRBV28 and TRBJ1-4, with D perhaps TRBD1 (6 bases). The CDR3 has 15 amino acids. Trimming removed 6 bases at V and 1 base at J, with 12 bases between. Per germline, CDR1 MDHEN and CDR2 SYDVKM. CDR3 in amino acids: CASSLPRGTNEKLFF. CDR3 DNA sequence: TGTGCCAGCAGCTTACCCAGGGGAACTAATGAAAAACTGTTTTTT.

The V gene is TRBV30, the J gene TRBJ2-3; 15 bases align to TRBD2. The germline V gene has CDR1 GTSNPN and CDR2 SVGIG (reference sequence). The length of the CDR3 is 15 residues. The CDR3 DNA follows: TGTGTCTTAGGACTAGCGGGGGGGCGGACAGATACGCAGTATTTT. This gives the protein CVLGLAGGRTDTQYF. Full variable domain (outside the CDR3, taken from reference TRBV30 and TRBJ2-3): SQTIHQWPATLVQPVGSPLSLECTVEGTSNPNLYWYRQAAGRGLQLLFYSVGIGQISSEVPQNLSASRPQDRQFILSSKKLLLSDSGFYLCVLGLAGGRTDTQYFGPGTRLTVL.

The chain has TRBV2 and TRBJ2-3; weak D call: TRBD1 (7 bases). The V end was cut by 5 bases, the J end by 5 bases, with 20 bases between. Germline CDR1 reads SNHLY; CDR2 reads FYNNEI. This CDR3 is 16 amino acids long. CDR3 DNA sequence: TGTGCCAGCAGTCAGGGGGGCTCGGGGCGACAAGATACGCAGTATTTT. It yields the protein CASSQGGSGRQDTQYF.

The chain links TRBV7-2 to TRBJ2-3; possible D gene TRBD2, 6 bases. The V end lost 5 bases, the J end lost 2 bases, and 17 bases lay between the germline ends. CDR3 length: 16 residues. Germline CDR1 is SGHTA and CDR2 is FQGNSA. CDR3 loop: CASSPEISGYTDTQYF. The CDR3 region has the DNA TGTGCCAGCAGCCCGGAGATTAGCGGATACACAGATACGCAGTATTTT.

The chain joins TRBV6-5 to TRBJ1-1; D unclear. The V gene lost 5 bases and the J gene lost 1 base, with 8 bases spanning the gap. Germline-derived CDR1 and CDR2 are MNHEY and SVGAGI. The CDR3 consists of 13 residues. CDR3 bases: TGTGCCAGCAGTCTAGACCAGAACACTGAAGCTTTCTTT. Its translation is CASSLDQNTEAFF.